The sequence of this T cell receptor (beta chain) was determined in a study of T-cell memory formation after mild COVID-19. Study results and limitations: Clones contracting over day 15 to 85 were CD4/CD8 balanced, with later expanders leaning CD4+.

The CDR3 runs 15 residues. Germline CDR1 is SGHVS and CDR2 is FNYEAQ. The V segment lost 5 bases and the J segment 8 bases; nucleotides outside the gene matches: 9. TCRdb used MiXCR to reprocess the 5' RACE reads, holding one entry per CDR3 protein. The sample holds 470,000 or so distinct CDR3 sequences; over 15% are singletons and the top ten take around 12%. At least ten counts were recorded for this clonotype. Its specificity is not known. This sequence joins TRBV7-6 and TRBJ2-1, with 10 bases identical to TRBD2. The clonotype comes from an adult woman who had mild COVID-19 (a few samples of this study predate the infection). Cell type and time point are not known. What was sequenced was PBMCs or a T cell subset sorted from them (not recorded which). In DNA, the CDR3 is TGTGCCAGCAGCCTAACTAGCGGGGCGAGCGATGAGCAGTTCTTC. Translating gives CASSLTSGASDEQFF. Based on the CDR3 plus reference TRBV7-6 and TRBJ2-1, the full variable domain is GAGVSQSPRYKVTKRGQDVALRCDPISGHVSLYWYRQALGQGPEFLTYFNYEAQQDKSGLPNDRFSAERPEGSISTLTIQRTEQRDSAMYRCASSLTSGASDEQFFGPGTRLTVL.